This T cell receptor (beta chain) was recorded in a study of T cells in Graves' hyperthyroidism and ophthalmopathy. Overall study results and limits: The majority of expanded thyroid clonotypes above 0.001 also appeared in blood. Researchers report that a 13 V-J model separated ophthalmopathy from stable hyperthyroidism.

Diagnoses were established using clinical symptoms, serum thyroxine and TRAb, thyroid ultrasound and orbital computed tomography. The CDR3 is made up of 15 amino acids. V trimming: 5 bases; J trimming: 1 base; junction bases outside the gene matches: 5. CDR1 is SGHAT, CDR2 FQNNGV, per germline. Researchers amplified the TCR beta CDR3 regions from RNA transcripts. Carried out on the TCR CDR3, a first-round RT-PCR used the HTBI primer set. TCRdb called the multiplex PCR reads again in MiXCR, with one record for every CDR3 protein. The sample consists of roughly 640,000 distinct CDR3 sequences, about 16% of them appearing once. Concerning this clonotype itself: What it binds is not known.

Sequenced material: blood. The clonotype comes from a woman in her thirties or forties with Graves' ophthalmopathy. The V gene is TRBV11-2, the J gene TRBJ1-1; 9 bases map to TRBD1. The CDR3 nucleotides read TGTGCCAGCAGCCCACAGGGGGCGGGGAACACTGAAGCTTTCTTT. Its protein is CASSPQGAGNTEAFF.